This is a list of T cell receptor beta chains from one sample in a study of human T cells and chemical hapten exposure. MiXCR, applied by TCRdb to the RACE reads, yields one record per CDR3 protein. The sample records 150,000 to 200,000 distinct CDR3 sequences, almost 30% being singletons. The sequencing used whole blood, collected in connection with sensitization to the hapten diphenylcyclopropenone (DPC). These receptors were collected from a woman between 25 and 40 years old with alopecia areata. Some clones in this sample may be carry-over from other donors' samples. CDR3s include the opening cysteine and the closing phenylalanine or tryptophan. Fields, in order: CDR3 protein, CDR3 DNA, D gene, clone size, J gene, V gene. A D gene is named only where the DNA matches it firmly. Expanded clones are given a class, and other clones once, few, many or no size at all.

CASSLDLGNEQFF	TGTGCCAGCAGCTTAGACCTGGGGAATGAGCAGTTCTTC	.	.	TRBJ2-1	TRBV11-2
CAISEFSGETQYF	TGTGCCATCAGTGAGTTTTCTGGGGAGACCCAGTACTTC	.	.	TRBJ2-5	TRBV10-3
CASSVLTGFNQPQHF	TGTGCCAGCAGCGTCTTGACAGGGTTCAACCAGCCCCAGCATTTT	TRBD1	.	TRBJ1-5	TRBV6-2/TRBV6-3
CASSWDVAEQFF	TGCGCCAGCAGCTGGGACGTGGCTGAGCAGTTCTTC	.	.	TRBJ2-1	TRBV5-1
CSVARGQGNEQFF	TGCAGCGTTGCCAGGGGGCAGGGCAATGAGCAGTTCTTC	TRBD1	few	TRBJ2-1	TRBV29-1
CATESGLDTGELFF	TGTGCCACCGAGAGCGGACTAGACACCGGGGAGCTGTTTTTT	TRBD2	few	TRBJ2-2	TRBV10-3
CASSVGRDSNQPQHF	TGTGCCAGCTCTGTAGGCAGAGATAGCAATCAGCCCCAGCATTTT	.	.	TRBJ1-5	TRBV18
CASSTMGGSFNEKLFF	TGTGCCAGCAGCACTATGGGAGGCAGCTTTAATGAAAAACTGTTTTTT	.	few	TRBJ1-4	TRBV7-2
CSLGQGEAFF	TGCAGCCTGGGACAGGGAGAAGCTTTCTTT	TRBD1	once	TRBJ1-1	TRBV29-1
CAISPGGGDQPQHF	TGTGCCATCAGTCCCGGGGGGGGAGACCAGCCCCAGCATTTT	.	few	TRBJ1-5	TRBV10-3
CSARDGNSNQPQHF	TGCAGTGCTAGAGATGGGAATAGCAATCAGCCCCAGCATTTT	.	.	TRBJ1-5	TRBV20-1
CASLGGGQETQYF	TGTGCCAGCCTTGGGGGGGGTCAAGAGACCCAGTACTTC	TRBD2	.	TRBJ2-5	TRBV7-2
CASSDGGNEQFF	TGTGCCAGCAGCGATGGGGGCAATGAGCAGTTCTTC	.	many	TRBJ2-1	TRBV7-9
CSARVRERVAGELFF	TGCAGTGCTAGAGTACGGGAGAGAGTCGCCGGGGAGCTGTTTTTT	.	.	TRBJ2-2	TRBV20-1
CASSPSTWETGELFF	TGTGCCAGCTCACCATCCACGTGGGAGACCGGGGAGCTGTTTTTT	.	.	TRBJ2-2	TRBV18
CASSEGVFTDQPQHF	TGTGCCAGCAGTGAAGGCGTCTTTACCGATCAGCCCCAGCATTTT	.	.	TRBJ1-5	TRBV2
CASSEALQTNYGYTF	TGTGCCAGCAGTGAAGCGCTTCAGACGAACTATGGCTACACCTTC	.	.	TRBJ1-2	TRBV6-1
CASSYYQPTRGYTF	TGTGCCAGCAGCTACTATCAGCCTACCCGTGGCTACACCTTC	.	.	TRBJ1-2	TRBV7-2
CASSPFTGRDYGYTF	TGTGCCAGCTCACCATTTACGGGGCGCGACTATGGCTACACCTTC	.	.	TRBJ1-2	TRBV18
CASILGPNTGELFF	TGTGCCAGCATTCTGGGTCCGAACACCGGGGAGCTGTTTTTT	.	.	TRBJ2-2	TRBV2
CATSRGETQYF	TGTGCCACCAGCAGAGGAGAGACCCAGTACTTC	.	few	TRBJ2-5	TRBV15
CASSLNRVGEQFF	TGTGCCAGCAGCTTAAACAGGGTTGGTGAGCAGTTCTTC	.	few	TRBJ2-1	TRBV7-3
CASRNRDPGTGELFF	TGTGCCAGCAGGAACCGGGACCCAGGCACCGGGGAGCTGTTTTTT	.	.	TRBJ2-2	TRBV28
CASSFFQDGYTF	TGTGCCAGCAGTTTCTTCCAGGATGGCTACACCTTC	.	.	TRBJ1-2	TRBV28
CASSLVALGARGAQETQYF	TGTGCCAGCAGCTTAGTGGCACTAGGGGCGCGGGGGGCACAAGAGACCCAGTACTTC	TRBD2	few	TRBJ2-5	TRBV7-8
CASSYQRGAFF	TGTGCCAGCAGTTACCAGAGAGGGGCTTTCTTT	.	.	TRBJ1-1	TRBV12-3/TRBV12-4
CASSPRRDGNEQFF	TGTGCCAGCAGCCCCCGCCGAGATGGGAATGAGCAGTTCTTC	.	.	TRBJ2-1	TRBV7-2
CSAGRHSYEQYF	TGCAGTGCCGGACGGCATTCCTACGAGCAGTACTTC	.	.	TRBJ2-7	TRBV20-1
CSATSGGPVAIQYF	TGCAGTGCTACGTCCGGGGGTCCGGTTGCCATTCAGTACTTC	.	.	TRBJ2-4	TRBV20-1
CASIRTGTGNEQFF	TGTGCCAGCATCCGGACAGGGACTGGGAATGAGCAGTTCTTC	TRBD1	few	TRBJ2-1	TRBV6-2/TRBV6-3
CASSLQGVGTEAFF	TGCGCCAGCAGTTTACAGGGTGTAGGAACTGAAGCTTTCTTT	.	few	TRBJ1-1	TRBV10-1